The entry that follows covers one T cell receptor beta chain sequence. Its antigen is currently not known. The input lacks base qualities; no much larger clone sits a single base away. No patient had received any treatment before thyroid surgery. Using T-cell receptor beta sequencing, the study looked back at clinical samples from patients collected from the early 2010s to the late 2010s. Library preparation employed PCR. The instrument given in TCRdb is Illumina HiSeq 4000. The TCR beta-chain CDR3 region of each patient was profiled by high-throughput sequencing. As for the original processing: CDR3 differences across clinicopathological groups were used to build a classifier for discriminating distant-metastatic papillary thyroid cancer patients. Repertoire diversity was assessed with the Shannon index, and tumor-blood repertoire similarity with the Morisita-Horn index. TCRdb handled the public reads itself, with Q25 trimming in fastp and clone calling in MiXCR, and kept productive beta chains. The V and J calls reflect TCRdb's pipeline rather than the authors' work. This sample gives 8,000 to 10,000 clones in total; 35% to 45% of them show up just once. The ten largest clones take up roughly 21% of the sample.

This sample is part of a study of metastatic and nonmetastatic thyroid tumors (dated by TCRdb to the early 2020s). About the full investigation: The researchers compared repertoires between peripheral blood samples and tumor or nodule tissue samples from patients with malignant or benign thyroid disease.

The investigation overall reported the following: In both blood and tumor samples, TCR beta diversity was reported to be significantly higher in malignant tumors than in benign nodules.

Material for sequencing was tumor tissue. This receptor was taken from a female donor with papillary thyroid cancer or a benign thyroid nodule (not recorded which). Some clones in this sample may be carry-over from other donors' samples.

The nucleotide sequence is TGCAGTGCTAGATTACCTCGAATTCGGGGCTACACCTTC. Its amino acids are CSARLPRIRGYTF. Recombination connected TRBV20-1 to TRBJ1-2; the D gene remains uncertain. The CDR1 and CDR2 encoded by the germline V gene (reference sequence) are DFQATT and SNEGSKA. V drops 2 bases and J drops 8 bases, leaving 15 bases in between. The CDR3 numbers 13 residues from cysteine through phenylalanine. Solely the CDR3 DNA is kept, with 39 bases framed from the first base.